Listed below are T cell receptor beta chains from one sample, sequenced in a study of Ad26.COV2.S vaccination and SARS-CoV-2 variants. TCRdb keeps only in-frame clones here, not all; method: immunoSEQ multiplex PCR. The table shows about half a million clones, with approximately 90% occurring only once. Here the sequenced sample was peripheral blood, taken in a trial of Ad26.COV2.S vaccine versus placebo. These receptors originate from a person between 18 and 59 years old who received the Ad26.COV2.S COVID-19 vaccine or a placebo. The CDR3 runs from the conserved cysteine through the conserved F or W. D genes are given only for firm matches. Clone size, where shown, is once, few, many, or a class for clones that have expanded.

CDR3 protein: CASSLEAAPYNEKLFF
CDR3 DNA: TGTGCCAGCAGCTTGGAGGCAGCCCCATATAATGAAAAACTGTTTTTT
V gene: TRBV5-4
J gene: TRBJ1-4
D gene: -
clone size: -

CDR3 protein: CATSDLGDRGRNTQYF
CDR3 DNA: TGTGCCACCAGTGATTTGGGGGACAGGGGTAGGAATACGCAGTATTTT
V gene: TRBV24-1
J gene: TRBJ2-3
D gene: TRBD1
clone size: -

CDR3 protein: CASSPRDTQYF
CDR3 DNA: TGTGCCAGCAGCCCGAGAGATACGCAGTATTTT
V gene: TRBV12-3/TRBV12-4
J gene: TRBJ2-3
D gene: -
clone size: -

CDR3 protein: CASSLGQRFYNEQFF
CDR3 DNA: TGTGCCAGCAGCTTGGGGCAGCGCTTCTACAATGAGCAGTTCTTC
V gene: TRBV7-2
J gene: TRBJ2-1
D gene: -
clone size: -

CDR3 protein: CASSLSSVANEKLFF
CDR3 DNA: TGTGCCAGCAGTTTAAGTTCCGTAGCTAATGAAAAACTGTTTTTT
V gene: TRBV27
J gene: TRBJ1-4
D gene: -
clone size: -

CDR3 protein: CSVESGLVNTEAFF
CDR3 DNA: TGCAGCGTTGAGAGTGGTCTAGTGAACACTGAAGCTTTCTTT
V gene: TRBV29-1
J gene: TRBJ1-1
D gene: -
clone size: -

CDR3 protein: CASRAGTPNTEAFF
CDR3 DNA: TGCGCCAGCAGGGCCGGGACACCCAACACTGAAGCTTTCTTT
V gene: TRBV5-1
J gene: TRBJ1-1
D gene: -
clone size: -

CDR3 protein: CASSWGTDNTEAFF
CDR3 DNA: TGTGCCAGCAGCTGGGGGACAGATAACACTGAAGCTTTCTTT
V gene: TRBV6-6
J gene: TRBJ1-1
D gene: TRBD1
clone size: few

CDR3 protein: CASSQDRRQGTYNEQFF
CDR3 DNA: TGCGCCAGCAGCCAAGATAGGCGGCAGGGGACATACAATGAGCAGTTCTTC
V gene: TRBV4-1
J gene: TRBJ2-1
D gene: -
clone size: -

CDR3 protein: CASSFLGQFWNTEAFF
CDR3 DNA: TGTGCCAGCAGCTTTCTAGGGCAATTCTGGAACACTGAAGCTTTCTTT
V gene: TRBV7-8
J gene: TRBJ1-1
D gene: -
clone size: -

CDR3 protein: CASSIVLLTGKPEAFF
CDR3 DNA: TGTGCCAGTAGTATCGTATTGCTGACAGGGAAGCCTGAAGCTTTCTTT
V gene: TRBV19
J gene: TRBJ1-1
D gene: TRBD1
clone size: -

CDR3 protein: CASSEGLAGVETQYF
CDR3 DNA: TGTGCCAGCAGTGAAGGACTAGCGGGGGTAGAGACCCAGTACTTC
V gene: TRBV6-1
J gene: TRBJ2-5
D gene: TRBD2
clone size: -

CDR3 protein: CASSVGQGNYGYTF
CDR3 DNA: TGTGCCAGCAGTGTAGGACAGGGAAACTATGGCTACACCTTC
V gene: TRBV2
J gene: TRBJ1-2
D gene: TRBD1
clone size: -

CDR3 protein: CASSLEASGDNEQFF
CDR3 DNA: TGCGCCAGCAGCTTGGAGGCTAGCGGGGACAATGAGCAGTTCTTC
V gene: TRBV5-1
J gene: TRBJ2-1
D gene: TRBD2
clone size: -

CDR3 protein: CASARGDEQYF
CDR3 DNA: TGTGCCAGCGCTCGAGGAGACGAGCAGTACTTC
V gene: TRBV7-9
J gene: TRBJ2-7
D gene: -
clone size: -

CDR3 protein: CASSPRQGNSEKLFF
CDR3 DNA: TGTGCCAGCAGTCCCAGACAGGGAAACTCTGAAAAACTGTTTTTT
V gene: TRBV28
J gene: TRBJ1-4
D gene: TRBD1
clone size: -

CDR3 protein: CASSLVVETQYF
CDR3 DNA: TGTGCCAGCAGTTTGGTGGTGGAGACCCAGTACTTC
V gene: TRBV12-3/TRBV12-4
J gene: TRBJ2-5
D gene: -
clone size: -

CDR3 protein: CASSLTAENEKLFF
CDR3 DNA: TGTGCCAGCAGTTTGACAGCGGAGAATGAAAAACTGTTTTTT
V gene: TRBV6-5
J gene: TRBJ1-4
D gene: -
clone size: -

CDR3 protein: CASSLESPDTQYF
CDR3 DNA: TGTGCCAGCAGCTTAGAAAGTCCAGATACGCAGTATTTT
V gene: TRBV7-2
J gene: TRBJ2-3
D gene: -
clone size: -

CDR3 protein: CAWSRRQQETQYF
CDR3 DNA: TGTGCCTGGAGTAGGAGACAGCAAGAGACCCAGTACTTC
V gene: TRBV30
J gene: TRBJ2-5
D gene: -
clone size: -

CDR3 protein: CASSQGTGKNIQYF
CDR3 DNA: TGTGCCAGCAGTCAGGGGACAGGGAAAAACATTCAGTACTTC
V gene: TRBV28
J gene: TRBJ2-4
D gene: TRBD1
clone size: -

CDR3 protein: CASSKKQWGRNTEAFF
CDR3 DNA: TGTGCCAGCAGCAAGAAACAATGGGGCAGGAACACTGAAGCTTTCTTT
V gene: TRBV6-2/TRBV6-3
J gene: TRBJ1-1
D gene: -
clone size: -

CDR3 protein: CAISSGQGSYEQYF
CDR3 DNA: TGTGCCATCAGCTCGGGACAGGGTTCCTACGAGCAGTACTTC
V gene: TRBV10-3
J gene: TRBJ2-7
D gene: TRBD1
clone size: -

CDR3 protein: CASSVATQGPTEAFF
CDR3 DNA: TGTGCCAGCAGCGTAGCTACGCAGGGACCCACTGAAGCTTTCTTT
V gene: TRBV9
J gene: TRBJ1-1
D gene: -
clone size: once

CDR3 protein: CASSYSGGGVFDEQFF
CDR3 DNA: TGTGCCAGCAGTTACTCGGGCGGGGGGGTTTTTGATGAGCAGTTCTTC
V gene: TRBV6-5
J gene: TRBJ2-1
D gene: TRBD2
clone size: -

CDR3 protein: CASSSSPGTSGNEQFF
CDR3 DNA: TGTGCCAGCAGTTCGTCGCCCGGGACTAGCGGGAATGAGCAGTTCTTC
V gene: TRBV6-6
J gene: TRBJ2-1
D gene: TRBD2
clone size: -

CDR3 protein: CATQDSLGETQYF
CDR3 DNA: TGTGCCACCCAGGACAGTCTTGGGGAGACCCAGTACTTC
V gene: TRBV19
J gene: TRBJ2-5
D gene: -
clone size: -

CDR3 protein: CASSSRRGLYEQYF
CDR3 DNA: TGTGCCAGCAGTTCCCGACGTGGTCTTTACGAGCAGTACTTC
V gene: TRBV6-5
J gene: TRBJ2-7
D gene: -
clone size: -

CDR3 protein: CASGLAGVVGELFF
CDR3 DNA: TGTGCCAGCGGGTTAGCGGGAGTCGTCGGGGAGCTGTTTTTT
V gene: TRBV6-5
J gene: TRBJ2-2
D gene: TRBD2
clone size: -

CDR3 protein: CASSPFNIAREVNTEAFF
CDR3 DNA: TGCGCCAGCAGCCCCTTTAATATCGCGAGGGAAGTGAACACTGAAGCTTTCTTT
V gene: TRBV5-1
J gene: TRBJ1-1
D gene: -
clone size: -

CDR3 protein: CASSHGTDTQYF
CDR3 DNA: TGTGCCAGCAGCCATGGCACAGATACGCAGTATTTT
V gene: TRBV27
J gene: TRBJ2-3
D gene: -
clone size: -